The T cell receptor beta chain described here comes from a study of shared clonotypes between healthy human individuals. Broader study findings: As a rule, naive subsets had a larger estimated richness than memory subsets. The study's rarefaction showed incomplete sorted-subset sequencing despite large depth. Researchers sampled only blood; tissue repertoires likely differ.

Trimming removed 4 bases at V and 1 base at J, with 20 bases between. Germline V gene lookup returns CDR1 SQVTM and CDR2 ANQGSEA. This CDR3 has 17 amino acids. Each subset's genomic DNA was split evenly across several immunoSEQ plates. The method was immunoSEQ multiplex PCR; TCRdb's version includes in-frame clones alone and lacks a portion of them. The sample holds roughly 2,500,000 clones; approximately 93% are singletons and the top ten take about 0.34%. This clone was detected once. Its target is unknown. The clonotype originates from a man younger than 35 in good health. Some clones in this sample may be carry-over from other donors' samples. The sample consisted of naive CD4+ T cells from PBMCs. Subset indicated: CD45RA+ positively selected. The chain is built from TRBV29-1 and TRBJ2-1; D is unresolved. In nucleotides, the CDR3 is TGCAGCGTTGCGAAAATAGCCGGGTTGGGATCCTACAATGAGCAGTTCTTC. It encodes CSVAKIAGLGSYNEQFF.